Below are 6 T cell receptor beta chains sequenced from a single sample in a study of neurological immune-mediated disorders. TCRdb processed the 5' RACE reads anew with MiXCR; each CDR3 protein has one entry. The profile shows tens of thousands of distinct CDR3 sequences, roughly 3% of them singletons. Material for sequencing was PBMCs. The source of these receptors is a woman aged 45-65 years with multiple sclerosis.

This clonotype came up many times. CDR3 loop: CASSGQGGAYNEQFF. DNA of the CDR3: TGTGCCAGCAGCGGACAGGGGGGGGCCTACAATGAGCAGTTCTTC. This sequence joins TRBV11-2 and TRBJ2-1; 10 bases line up with TRBD1. This CDR3 spans 15 amino acids. Trimming cost V 5 bases and J 2 bases; bases outside gene matches: 3. The germline CDR1 and CDR2 sequences are SGHAT and FQNNGV.

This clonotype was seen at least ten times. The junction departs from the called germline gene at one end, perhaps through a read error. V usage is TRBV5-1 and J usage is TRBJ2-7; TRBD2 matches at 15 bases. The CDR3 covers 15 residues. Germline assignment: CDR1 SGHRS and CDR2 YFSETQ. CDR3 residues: CASRLGLAGGYEQYF. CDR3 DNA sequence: TGCGCCAGCAGATTGGGACTAGCGGGAGGTTACGAGCAGTACTTC.

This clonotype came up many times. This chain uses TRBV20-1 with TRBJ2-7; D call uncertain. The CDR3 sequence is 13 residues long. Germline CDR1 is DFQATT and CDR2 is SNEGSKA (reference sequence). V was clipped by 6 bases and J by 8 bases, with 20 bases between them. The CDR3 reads CSAWAASYSKQYF. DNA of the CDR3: TGCAGTGCCTGGGCGGCCTCCTATTCCAAGCAGTACTTC.

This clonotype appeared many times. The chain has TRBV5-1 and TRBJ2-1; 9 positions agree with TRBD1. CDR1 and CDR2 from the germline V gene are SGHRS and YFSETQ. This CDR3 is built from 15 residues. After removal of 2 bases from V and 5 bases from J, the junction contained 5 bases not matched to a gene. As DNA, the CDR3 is TGCGCCAGCAGCTTCCGACAGGGGGGGGACAATGAGCAGTTCTTC. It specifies CASSFRQGGDNEQFF. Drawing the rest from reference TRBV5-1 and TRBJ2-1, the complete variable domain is KAGVTQTPRYLIKTRGQQVTLSCSPISGHRSVSWYQQTPGQGLQFLFEYFSETQRNKGNFPGRFSGRQFSNSRSEMNVSTLELGDSALYLCASSFRQGGDNEQFFGPGTRLTVL.

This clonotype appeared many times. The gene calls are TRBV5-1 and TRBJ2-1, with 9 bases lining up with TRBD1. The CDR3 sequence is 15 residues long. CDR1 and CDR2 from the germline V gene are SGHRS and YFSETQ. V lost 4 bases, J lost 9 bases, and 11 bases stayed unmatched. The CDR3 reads CASSAGTGGSGEQFF. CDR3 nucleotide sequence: TGCGCCAGCAGCGCTGGAACAGGGGGCTCGGGTGAGCAGTTCTTC.

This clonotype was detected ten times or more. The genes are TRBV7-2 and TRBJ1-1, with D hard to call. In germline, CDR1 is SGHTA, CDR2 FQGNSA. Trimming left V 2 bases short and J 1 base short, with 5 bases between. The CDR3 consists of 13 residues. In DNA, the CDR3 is TGTGCCAGCAGCTTACAACCGAACACTGAAGCTTTCTTT. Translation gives CASSLQPNTEAFF.